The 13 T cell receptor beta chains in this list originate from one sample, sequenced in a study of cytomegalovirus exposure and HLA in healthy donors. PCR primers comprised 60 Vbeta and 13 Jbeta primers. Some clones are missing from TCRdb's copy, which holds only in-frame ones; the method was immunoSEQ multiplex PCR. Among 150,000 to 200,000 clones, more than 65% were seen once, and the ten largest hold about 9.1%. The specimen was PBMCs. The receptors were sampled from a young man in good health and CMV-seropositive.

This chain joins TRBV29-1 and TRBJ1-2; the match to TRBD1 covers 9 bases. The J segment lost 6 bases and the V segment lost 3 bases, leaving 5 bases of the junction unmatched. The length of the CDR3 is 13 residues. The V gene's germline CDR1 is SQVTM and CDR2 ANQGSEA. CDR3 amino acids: CSVERDRGNGYTF. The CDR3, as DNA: TGCAGCGTTGAGCGTGACAGGGGGAATGGCTACACCTTC.

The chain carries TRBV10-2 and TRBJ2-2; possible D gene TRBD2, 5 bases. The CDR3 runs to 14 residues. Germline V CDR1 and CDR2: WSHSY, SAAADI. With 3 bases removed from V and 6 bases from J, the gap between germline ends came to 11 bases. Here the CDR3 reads CASSDLEGAGELFF. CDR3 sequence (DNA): TGCGCCAGCAGTGATCTCGAGGGCGCCGGGGAGCTGTTTTTT.

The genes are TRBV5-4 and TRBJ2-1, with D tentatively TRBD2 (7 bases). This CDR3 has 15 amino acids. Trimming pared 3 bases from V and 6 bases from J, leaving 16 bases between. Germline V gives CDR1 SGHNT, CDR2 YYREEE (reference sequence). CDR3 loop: CASSWTSGGANEQFF. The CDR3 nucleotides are TGTGCCAGCAGCTGGACTAGTGGGGGGGCCAATGAGCAGTTCTTC.

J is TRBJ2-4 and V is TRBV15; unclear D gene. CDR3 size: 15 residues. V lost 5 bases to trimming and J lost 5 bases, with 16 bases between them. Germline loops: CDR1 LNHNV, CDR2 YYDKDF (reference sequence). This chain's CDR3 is CATSPRGGTENIQYF. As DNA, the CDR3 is TGTGCCACCAGCCCGAGAGGTGGCACCGAAAACATTCAGTACTTC. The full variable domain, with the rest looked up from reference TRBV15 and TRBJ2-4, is DAMVIQNPRYQVTQFGKPVTLSCSQTLNHNVMYWYQQKSSQAPKLLFHYYDKDFNNEADTPDNFQSRRPNTSFCFLDIRSPGLGDTAMYLCATSPRGGTENIQYFGAGTRLSVL.

For the CDR3, the DNA is TGTGCCAGTGGCCGGGACACCTATAGCAATCAGCCCCAGCATTTT. This translates into CASGRDTYSNQPQHF. The rearrangement uses TRBV19 and TRBJ1-5; a weak D match, TRBD1 (6 bases). The germline CDR1 and CDR2 sequences are LNHDA and SQIVND (reference sequence). The CDR3 has 15 residues. The ends were cut back, 8 bases at V and 0 bases at J, with 14 bases in the middle.

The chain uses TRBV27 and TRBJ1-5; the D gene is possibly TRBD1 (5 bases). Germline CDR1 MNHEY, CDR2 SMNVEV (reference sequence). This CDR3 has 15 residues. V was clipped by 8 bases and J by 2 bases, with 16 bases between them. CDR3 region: CASGTGVFGNQPQHF. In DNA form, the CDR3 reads TGTGCCAGCGGTACGGGGGTGTTCGGCAATCAGCCCCAGCATTTT.

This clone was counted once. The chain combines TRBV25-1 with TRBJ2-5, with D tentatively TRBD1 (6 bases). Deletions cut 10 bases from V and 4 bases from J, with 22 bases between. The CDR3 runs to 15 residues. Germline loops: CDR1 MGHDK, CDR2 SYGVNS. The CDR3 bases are TGTGCCACCTCGCCCGGGACAAACCCAGGAGAGACCCAGTACTTC. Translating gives CATSPGTNPGETQYF.

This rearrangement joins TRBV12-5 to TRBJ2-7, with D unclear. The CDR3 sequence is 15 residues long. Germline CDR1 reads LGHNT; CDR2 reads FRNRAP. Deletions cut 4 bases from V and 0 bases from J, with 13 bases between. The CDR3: CASGSPARSSYEQYF. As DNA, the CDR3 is TGTGCTAGTGGTTCCCCAGCGAGGAGCTCCTACGAGCAGTACTTC.

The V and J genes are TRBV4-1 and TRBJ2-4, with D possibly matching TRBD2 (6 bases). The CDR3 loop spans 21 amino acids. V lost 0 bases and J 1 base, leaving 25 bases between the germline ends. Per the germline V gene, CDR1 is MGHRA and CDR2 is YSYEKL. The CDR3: CASSQDRVTVAGRAAKNIQYF. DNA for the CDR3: TGCGCCAGCAGCCAAGATCGGGTCACGGTCGCGGGACGTGCGGCCAAAAACATTCAGTACTTC.

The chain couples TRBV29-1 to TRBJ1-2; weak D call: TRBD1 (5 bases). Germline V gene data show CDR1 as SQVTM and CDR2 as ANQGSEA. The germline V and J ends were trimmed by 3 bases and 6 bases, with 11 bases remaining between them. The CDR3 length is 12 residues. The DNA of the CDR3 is TGCAGCGTTGAGGGGGGAGTCGATGGCTACACCTTC. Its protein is CSVEGGVDGYTF.

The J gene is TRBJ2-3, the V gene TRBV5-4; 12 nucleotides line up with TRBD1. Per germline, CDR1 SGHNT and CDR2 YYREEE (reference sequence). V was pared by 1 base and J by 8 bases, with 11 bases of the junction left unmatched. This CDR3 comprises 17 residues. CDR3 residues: CASSLPGTGGDRGTQYF. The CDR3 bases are TGTGCCAGCAGCTTGCCCGGGACAGGGGGCGATCGGGGTACGCAGTATTTT.

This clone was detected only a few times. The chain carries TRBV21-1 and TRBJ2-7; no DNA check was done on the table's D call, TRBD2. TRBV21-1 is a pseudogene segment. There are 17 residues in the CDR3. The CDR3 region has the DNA TGTGCCAGCAGCAAAATATTTGTAAGGACTAGCGGATACGAGCAGTACTTC. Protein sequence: CASSKIFVRTSGYEQYF.

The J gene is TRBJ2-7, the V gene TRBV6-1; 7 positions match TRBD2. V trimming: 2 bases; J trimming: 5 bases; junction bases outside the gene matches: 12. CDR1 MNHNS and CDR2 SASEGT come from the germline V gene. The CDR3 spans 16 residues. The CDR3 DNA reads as TGTGCCAGCAGTGAAAAGGGCGGGAGTTTTTTCCACGAGCAGTACTTC. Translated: CASSEKGGSFFHEQYF.